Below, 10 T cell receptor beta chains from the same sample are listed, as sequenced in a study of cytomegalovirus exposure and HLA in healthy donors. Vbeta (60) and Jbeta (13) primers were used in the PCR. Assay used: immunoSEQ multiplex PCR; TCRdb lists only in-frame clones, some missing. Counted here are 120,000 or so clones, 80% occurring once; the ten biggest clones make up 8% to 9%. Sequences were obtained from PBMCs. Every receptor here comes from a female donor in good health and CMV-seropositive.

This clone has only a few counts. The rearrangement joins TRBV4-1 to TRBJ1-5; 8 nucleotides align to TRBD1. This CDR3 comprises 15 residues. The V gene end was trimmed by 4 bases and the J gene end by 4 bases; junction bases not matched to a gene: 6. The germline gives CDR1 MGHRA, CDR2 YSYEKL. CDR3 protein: CASSRQGQGNQPQHF. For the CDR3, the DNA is TGCGCCAGCAGCCGACAGGGGCAGGGGAATCAGCCCCAGCATTTT.

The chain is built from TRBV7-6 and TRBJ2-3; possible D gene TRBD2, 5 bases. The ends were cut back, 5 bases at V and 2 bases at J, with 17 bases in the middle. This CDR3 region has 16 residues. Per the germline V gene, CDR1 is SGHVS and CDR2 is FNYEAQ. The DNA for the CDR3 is TGTGCCAGCAGCCCCGGGTATTCAGCGGTCACAGATACGCAGTATTTT. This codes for CASSPGYSAVTDTQYF.

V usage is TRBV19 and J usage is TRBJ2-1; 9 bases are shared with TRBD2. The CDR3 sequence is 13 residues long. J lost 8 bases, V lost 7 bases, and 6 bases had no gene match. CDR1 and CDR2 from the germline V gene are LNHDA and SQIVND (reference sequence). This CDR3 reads CASMAGGLDEQFF. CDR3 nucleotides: TGTGCCAGTATGGCGGGGGGGTTGGATGAGCAGTTCTTC.

This CDR3 is CASSDRASNSPLHF. The CDR3 DNA reads TGTGCCAGCAGTGACAGGGCTAGTAATTCACCCCTCCACTTT. J is TRBJ1-6 and V is TRBV28; 7 bases are a match to TRBD1. This CDR3 contains 14 residues. J lost 6 bases, V lost 5 bases, and 4 bases had no gene match. CDR1 and CDR2 (germline): MDHEN, SYDVKM.

CDR3 DNA sequence: TGTGCCAGCAAGCGGGGGCCTTATAATTCACCCCTCCACTTT. It translates to CASKRGPYNSPLHF. The V and J genes are TRBV2 and TRBJ1-6, with D possibly being TRBD1 (6 bases). Trimming pared 7 bases from V and 4 bases from J, leaving 11 bases between. The CDR3 loop spans 14 amino acids. Germline V gene data show CDR1 as SNHLY and CDR2 as FYNNEI.

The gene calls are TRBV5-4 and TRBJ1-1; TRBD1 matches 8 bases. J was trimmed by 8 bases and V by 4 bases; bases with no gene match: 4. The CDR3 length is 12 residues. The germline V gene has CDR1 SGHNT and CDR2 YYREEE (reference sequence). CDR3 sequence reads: CASSPTGVEAFF. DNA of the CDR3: TGTGCCAGCAGCCCGACAGGGGTGGAAGCTTTCTTT.

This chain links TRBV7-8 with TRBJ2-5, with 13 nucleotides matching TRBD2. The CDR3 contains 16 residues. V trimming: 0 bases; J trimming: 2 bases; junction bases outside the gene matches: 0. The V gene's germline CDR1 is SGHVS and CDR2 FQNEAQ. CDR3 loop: CASSLALAGGQETQYF. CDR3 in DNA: TGTGCCAGCAGCTTAGCACTAGCGGGGGGGCAAGAGACCCAGTACTTC.

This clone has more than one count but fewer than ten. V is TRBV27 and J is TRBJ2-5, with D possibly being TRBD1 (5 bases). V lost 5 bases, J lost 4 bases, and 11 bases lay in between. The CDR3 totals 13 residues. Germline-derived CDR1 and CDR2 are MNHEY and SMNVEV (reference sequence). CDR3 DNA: TGTGCCAGCAGTCCAAGAAGGGGAGAGACCCAGTACTTC. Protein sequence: CASSPRRGETQYF.

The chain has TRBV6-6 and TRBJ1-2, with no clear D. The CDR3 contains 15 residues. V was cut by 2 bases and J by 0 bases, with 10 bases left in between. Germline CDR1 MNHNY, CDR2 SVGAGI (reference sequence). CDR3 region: CASSYGGFSNYGYTF. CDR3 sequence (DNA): TGTGCCAGCAGTTACGGAGGGTTTTCTAACTATGGCTACACCTTC.

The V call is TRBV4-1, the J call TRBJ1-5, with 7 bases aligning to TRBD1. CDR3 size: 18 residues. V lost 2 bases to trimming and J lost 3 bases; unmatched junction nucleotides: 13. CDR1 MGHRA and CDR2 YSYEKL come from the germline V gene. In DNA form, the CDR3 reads TGCGCCAGCAGCCAAATACCATGGACAGGTGAGGACAATCAGCCCCAGCATTTT. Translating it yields CASSQIPWTGEDNQPQHF.